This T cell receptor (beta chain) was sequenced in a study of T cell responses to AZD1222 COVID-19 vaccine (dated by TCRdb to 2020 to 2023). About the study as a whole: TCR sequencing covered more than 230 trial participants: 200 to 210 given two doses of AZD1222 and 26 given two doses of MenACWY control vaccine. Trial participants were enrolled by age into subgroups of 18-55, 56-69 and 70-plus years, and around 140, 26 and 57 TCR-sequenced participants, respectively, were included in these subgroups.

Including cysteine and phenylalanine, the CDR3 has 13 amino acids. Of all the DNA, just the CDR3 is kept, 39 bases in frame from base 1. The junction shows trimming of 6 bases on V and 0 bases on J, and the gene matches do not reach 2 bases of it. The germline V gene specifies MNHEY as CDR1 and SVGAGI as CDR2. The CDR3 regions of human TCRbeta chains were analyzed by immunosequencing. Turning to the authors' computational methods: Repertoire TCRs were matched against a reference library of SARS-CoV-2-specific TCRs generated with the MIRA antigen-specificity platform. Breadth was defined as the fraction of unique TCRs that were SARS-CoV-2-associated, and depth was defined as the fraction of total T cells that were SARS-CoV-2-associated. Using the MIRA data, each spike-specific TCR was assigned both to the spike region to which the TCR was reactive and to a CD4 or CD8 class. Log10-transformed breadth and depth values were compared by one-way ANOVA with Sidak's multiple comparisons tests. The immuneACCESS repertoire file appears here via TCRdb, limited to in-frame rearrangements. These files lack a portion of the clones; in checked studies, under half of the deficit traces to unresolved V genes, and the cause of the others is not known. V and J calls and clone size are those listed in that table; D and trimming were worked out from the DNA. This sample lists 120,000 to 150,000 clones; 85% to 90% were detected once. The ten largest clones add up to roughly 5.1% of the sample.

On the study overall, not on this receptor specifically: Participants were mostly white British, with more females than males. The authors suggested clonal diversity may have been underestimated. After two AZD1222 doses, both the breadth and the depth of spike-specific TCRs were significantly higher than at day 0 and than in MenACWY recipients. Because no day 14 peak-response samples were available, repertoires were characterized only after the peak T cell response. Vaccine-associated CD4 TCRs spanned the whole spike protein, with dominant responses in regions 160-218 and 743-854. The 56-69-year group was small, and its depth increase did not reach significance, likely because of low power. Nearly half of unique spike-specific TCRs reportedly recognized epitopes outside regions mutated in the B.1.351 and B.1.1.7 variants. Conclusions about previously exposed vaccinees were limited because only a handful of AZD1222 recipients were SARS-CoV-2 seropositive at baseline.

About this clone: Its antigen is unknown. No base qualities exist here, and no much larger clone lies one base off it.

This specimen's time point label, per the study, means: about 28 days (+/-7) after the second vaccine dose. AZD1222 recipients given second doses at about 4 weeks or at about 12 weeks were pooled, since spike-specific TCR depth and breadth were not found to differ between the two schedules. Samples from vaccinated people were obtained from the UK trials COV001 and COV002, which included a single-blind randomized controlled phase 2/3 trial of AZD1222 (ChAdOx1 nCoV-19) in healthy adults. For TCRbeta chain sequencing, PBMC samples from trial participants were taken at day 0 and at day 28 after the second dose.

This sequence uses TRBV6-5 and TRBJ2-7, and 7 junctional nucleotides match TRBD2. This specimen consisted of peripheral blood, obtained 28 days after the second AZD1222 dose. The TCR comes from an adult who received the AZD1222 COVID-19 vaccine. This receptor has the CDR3 CASRAGFSYEQYF. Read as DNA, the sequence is TGTGCCAGCAGAGCGGGGTTCTCCTACGAGCAGTACTTC.